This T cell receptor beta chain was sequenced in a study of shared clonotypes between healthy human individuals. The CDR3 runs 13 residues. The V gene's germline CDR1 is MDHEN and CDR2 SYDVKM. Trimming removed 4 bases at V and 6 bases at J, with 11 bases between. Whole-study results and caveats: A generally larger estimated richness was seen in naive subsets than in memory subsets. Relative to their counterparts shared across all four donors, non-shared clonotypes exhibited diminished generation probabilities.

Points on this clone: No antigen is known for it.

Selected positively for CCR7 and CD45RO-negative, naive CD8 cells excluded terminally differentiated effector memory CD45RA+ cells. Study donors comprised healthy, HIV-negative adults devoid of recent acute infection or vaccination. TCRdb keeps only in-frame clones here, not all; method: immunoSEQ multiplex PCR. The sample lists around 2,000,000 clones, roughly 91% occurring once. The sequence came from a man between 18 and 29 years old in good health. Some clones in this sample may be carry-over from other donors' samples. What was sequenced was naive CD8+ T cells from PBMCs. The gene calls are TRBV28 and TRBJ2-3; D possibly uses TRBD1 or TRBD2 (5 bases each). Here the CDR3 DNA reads TGTGCCAGCAGTTGGGGGACCGGGGATACGCAGTATTTT. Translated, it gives CASSWGTGDTQYF.